This T cell receptor beta chain emerged from a study of patients and donors after allogeneic stem cell transplantation. One entry per CDR3 protein results from TCRdb running MiXCR on the RT-PCR reads. The sample holds tens of thousands of distinct CDR3 sequences, less than 15% seen once. The junction had 9 bases not matched to a gene; V was cut back by 9 bases and J by 2 bases. Germline loops: CDR1 MNHEY, CDR2 SMNVEV (reference sequence). This CDR3 has 15 amino acids. This rearrangement joins TRBV27 to TRBJ1-5; 8 nucleotides match TRBD1. This sequence was found in a human donor who was either an allogeneic HSCT recipient or a stem cell or donor lymphocyte infusion donor (not recorded which). It is not recorded whose cells these are; they may come from a transplant donor. The sample consisted of blood, either unsorted or a sorted T cell fraction (not recorded which). The CDR3 nucleotides read TGTGCCAGTGGGACCGGGACAGGAGGCAATCAGCCCCAGCATTTT. It is translated as CASGTGTGGNQPQHF.